Below, 32 T cell receptor beta chains from the same sample are listed, as sequenced in a study of blood T cell repertoires in COVID-19. The method was immunoSEQ multiplex PCR; TCRdb's version includes in-frame clones alone and lacks a portion of them. The table includes 150,000 or so clones, around three quarters detected once. What was sequenced was peripheral blood. The source of these receptors is a man aged 80 or over with acute or convalescent COVID-19.

This rearrangement joins TRBV5-8 to TRBJ2-5; TRBD1 matches at 7 bases. The CDR3 loop spans 13 amino acids. Germline-derived CDR1 and CDR2 are SGHTS and YDEGEE. V lost 4 bases to trimming and J lost 6 bases; unmatched junction nucleotides: 6. The CDR3 sequence: CASSATGSKTQYF. CDR3 nucleotide sequence: TGTGCCAGCAGCGCGACAGGGTCGAAGACCCAGTACTTC.

V is TRBV5-1 and J is TRBJ2-2, with TRBD1 matching 9 bases. Germline CDR1 SGHRS, CDR2 YFSETQ. There are 15 residues in the CDR3. V gave up 3 bases and J gave up 6 bases; unmatched junction bases: 6. Here the CDR3 reads CASSSDRGGAGELFF. CDR3 DNA: TGCGCCAGCAGCTCGGACAGGGGAGGCGCCGGGGAGCTGTTTTTT.

The chain combines TRBV11-2 with TRBJ2-3; 7 nucleotides agree with TRBD2. Per germline, CDR1 SGHAT and CDR2 FQNNGV. CDR3 length: 13 amino acids. V gave up 5 bases and J gave up 6 bases; unmatched junction bases: 5. Here the CDR3 DNA reads TGTGCCAGCAGCGGCGTGGGGGGGGATACGCAGTATTTT. This translates into CASSGVGGDTQYF.

This chain uses TRBV12-3 or TRBV12-4 with TRBJ1-1; D perhaps matches TRBD1 (5 bases). The germline V and J ends were trimmed by 2 bases and 3 bases, with 7 bases remaining between them. The length of the CDR3 is 13 residues. DNA for the CDR3: TGTGCCAGCAGTTTATTCAGGGACACTGAAGCTTTCTTT. Encoded protein: CASSLFRDTEAFF.

The table lists this clone with a count of one. This chain connects TRBV27 to TRBJ1-1, with 7 bases lining up with TRBD1. The CDR3 spans 12 residues. The J segment lost 4 bases and the V segment lost 8 bases, leaving 4 bases of the junction unmatched. Looked up from germline, CDR1 is MNHEY and CDR2 is SMNVEV (reference sequence). The CDR3 protein is CASYRGGTEAFF. The CDR3 DNA reads TGTGCCAGCTACAGGGGAGGCACTGAAGCTTTCTTT.

The chain carries TRBV12-3 or TRBV12-4 and TRBJ1-2; a possible D gene is TRBD1 (5 bases). Trimming removed 10 bases at V and 5 bases at J, with 17 bases between. The CDR3 is 13 residues long. CDR3 region: CATTSGFRYGYTF. DNA for the CDR3: TGTGCCACGACCTCAGGGTTTCGATATGGCTACACCTTC.

This clone has only a few counts. This rearrangement joins TRBV15 to TRBJ2-7; 10 bases fit TRBD2. The CDR3 runs 14 residues. The junction had 0 bases not matched to a gene; V was cut back by 1 base and J by 3 bases. CDR1 and CDR2 (germline): LNHNV, YYDKDF (reference sequence). The CDR3, as DNA: TGTGCCACCAGCAGAGTAGCGGGGGGCTACGAGCAGTACTTC. Translated: CATSRVAGGYEQYF.

The chain employs TRBV5-1 and TRBJ2-7; D possibly corresponds to TRBD2 (6 bases). V shed 0 bases and J shed 0 bases, with 13 bases lying between them. The CDR3 spans 16 residues. Germline CDR1 and CDR2: SGHRS and YFSETQ. The CDR3 coding sequence is TGCGCCAGCAGCTTGGAGGGAGGCGGGATCTCCTACGAGCAGTACTTC. Encoded protein: CASSLEGGGISYEQYF.

This chain uses TRBV11-3 with TRBJ2-2; the match to TRBD1 covers 8 bases. The CDR3 extends over 15 amino acids. V dropped 3 bases and J dropped 3; count of bases not matched to a gene: 3. Germline V gives CDR1 SGHNT, CDR2 YENEEA. CDR3 residues: CASSFRTGYTGELFF. CDR3 nucleotide sequence: TGTGCCAGCAGCTTCCGGACAGGGTACACCGGGGAGCTGTTTTTT.

V is TRBV19 and J is TRBJ1-4, with D possibly TRBD1 on 5 matching bases. The CDR3 loop spans 13 amino acids. V was trimmed by 4 bases and J by 6 bases, leaving 9 bases between them. The germline V gene has CDR1 LNHDA and CDR2 SQIVND (reference sequence). The chain's CDR3 is CASSRGGYEKLFF. CDR3 bases: TGTGCCAGTAGTAGGGGCGGCTATGAAAAACTGTTTTTT.

In its sample, this clone was seen a few times. This same CDR3 is encoded by further DNA sequences in the sample. The rearrangement joins TRBV18 to TRBJ2-3, with TRBD1 matching 9 bases. Germline values: CDR1 KGHSH, CDR2 LQKENI. The CDR3 has 15 amino acids. With 2 bases clipped from V and 4 bases from J, the junction kept 4 bases outside the gene matches. The CDR3 nucleotides read TGTGCCAGCTCACCAGGGACAGGGATAGCAGATACGCAGTATTTT. Residues: CASSPGTGIADTQYF.

The chain employs TRBV19 and TRBJ2-1, with TRBD2 matching 9 bases. This CDR3 has 16 amino acids. J lost 6 bases, V lost 2 bases, and 8 bases had no gene match. Looked up from germline, CDR1 is LNHDA and CDR2 is SQIVND (reference sequence). CDR3 nucleotide sequence: TGTGCCAGTAGTATAATTGGAGCGGGGGGAGCCAATGAGCAGTTCTTC. Encoded protein: CASSIIGAGGANEQFF.

The V and J genes are TRBV19 and TRBJ1-5; D uncertain. CDR3 size: 15 residues. Germline-derived CDR1 and CDR2 are LNHDA and SQIVND (reference sequence). Between the trimmed V and J ends, which lost 3 bases and 3 bases, there was a span of 12 bases. This chain's CDR3 is CASSIWARANQPQHF. In DNA form, the CDR3 reads TGTGCCAGTAGTATTTGGGCCAGAGCCAATCAGCCCCAGCATTTT.

V is TRBV4-2 and J is TRBJ2-5; TRBD1 matches 8 bases. Trimming at V came to 5 bases and at J to 5 bases, leaving 7 bases not matched to a gene. Germline V gene lookup returns CDR1 LGHNA and CDR2 YNFKEQ. This CDR3 has 14 amino acids. The CDR3 spells CASSLGTGGETQYF. The CDR3 bases are TGTGCCAGCAGCTTGGGGACAGGAGGGGAGACCCAGTACTTC.

The V gene is TRBV2, the J gene TRBJ2-7, with D possibly matching TRBD2 (6 bases). This CDR3 spans 14 amino acids. Germline loops: CDR1 SNHLY, CDR2 FYNNEI. V was shortened by 3 bases and J by 4 bases, with 13 bases between the two germline ends. CDR3 region: CASSDSRGKYEQYV. In nucleotides, the CDR3 is TGTGCCAGCAGTGACTCCCGCGGGAAGTACGAGCAGTACGTC.

The CDR3 reads CASSLVGDSSYEQYF. The CDR3 DNA is TGTGCCAGCAGCTTGGTGGGGGACAGCTCCTACGAGCAGTACTTC. The chain has TRBV5-5 and TRBJ2-7; 7 bases map to TRBD1. The CDR3 totals 15 residues. CDR1 and CDR2 (germline): SGHKS, YYEKEE (reference sequence). J gave up 0 bases and V 0 bases, and 3 bases lay outside the gene matches.

This chain connects TRBV28 to TRBJ1-5; D not certain. The V and J ends lost 9 bases and 3 bases respectively, with 9 bases between them. The CDR3 covers 12 residues. The germline V gene has CDR1 MDHEN and CDR2 SYDVKM. CDR3 nucleotide sequence: TGTGCCAGTAACATACCCAATCAGCCCCAGCATTTT. As protein: CASNIPNQPQHF.

The CDR3 here is CASRQNPGGGYTF. In DNA, the CDR3 is TGTGCCAGCAGGCAAAACCCAGGGGGGGGCTACACCTTC. The chain is built from TRBV12-3 or TRBV12-4 and TRBJ1-2; 7 bases are a match to TRBD1. V lost 6 bases to trimming and J lost 8 bases; unmatched junction nucleotides: 9. The CDR3 spans 13 residues.

V and J are TRBV6-5 and TRBJ1-2; possible D gene TRBD1, 6 bases. Germline CDR1 is MNHEY and CDR2 is SVGAGI. The CDR3 is made up of 14 amino acids. V gave up 5 bases and J gave up 7 bases, with 17 bases separating them. This CDR3 is CASSKQGMSSGYTF. CDR3 nucleotides: TGTGCCAGCAGTAAACAGGGAATGTCGAGTGGCTACACCTTC.

The chain couples TRBV3-1 (or the pseudogene TRBV3-2) to TRBJ1-5, with D perhaps TRBD1 (5 bases). CDR3 length equals 15 residues. Germline loops: CDR1 LGHDT, CDR2 YNNKEL (reference sequence). Trimming cost V 1 base and J 4 bases, with 11 bases left between them. CDR3 nucleotides: TGTGCCAGCAGCCAAGTAGCCGGGGGAAATCAGCCCCAGCATTTT. As protein: CASSQVAGGNQPQHF.

The V and J genes are TRBV11-3 and TRBJ2-7; 8 positions agree with TRBD2. The germline gives CDR1 SGHNT, CDR2 YENEEA. The CDR3 sequence is 16 residues long. The ends lost 1 base at V and 2 bases at J; junction bases unmatched: 7. CDR3 loop: CASSLGTHGGAYEQYF. CDR3 nucleotides: TGTGCCAGCAGCTTAGGCACCCACGGGGGGGCCTACGAGCAGTACTTC.

The chain couples TRBV6-2 or TRBV6-3 to TRBJ2-5; weak D call: TRBD2 (5 bases). Looked up from germline, CDR1 is MNHEY and CDR2 is SVGEGT. The CDR3 is 13 amino acids. V lost 5 bases to trimming and J lost 7 bases, with 14 bases between them. The CDR3 is CASSLGSGGTQYF. DNA of the CDR3: TGTGCCAGCAGTCTGGGATCCGGAGGGACCCAGTACTTC.

This chain connects TRBV29-1 to TRBJ2-2, with a weak D call TRBD2 (6 bases). Per germline, CDR1 SQVTM and CDR2 ANQGSEA. This CDR3 comprises 13 residues. Trimming shortened V by 8 bases and J by 4 bases, and 14 bases separated the two germline ends. The CDR3 DNA follows: TGCAGCTCTTCCGTCGGGGGCACCGGGGAGCTGTTTTTT. It encodes CSSSVGGTGELFF.

This clone was counted a single time. The chain is built from TRBV7-2 and TRBJ1-2; 10 nucleotides match TRBD1. This CDR3 has 15 residues. Trimming at V came to 6 bases and at J to 8 bases, leaving 12 bases not matched to a gene. The germline CDR1 and CDR2 sequences are SGHTA and FQGNSA. The CDR3 spells CASSRTGGILGGYTF. The CDR3 nucleotides are TGTGCCAGCAGTCGGACAGGGGGTATACTAGGGGGCTACACCTTC.

The chain combines TRBV14 with TRBJ1-1; 7 bases align to TRBD1. The CDR3 contains 14 residues. Germline V CDR1 and CDR2: SGHDN, FVKESK. The V segment lost 5 bases and the J segment 7 bases; nucleotides outside the gene matches: 10. This CDR3 reads CASSGRGLTDEAFF. CDR3 coding DNA: TGTGCCAGCAGCGGAAGGGGGCTTACTGATGAAGCTTTCTTT. Full variable domain (rest looked up from reference TRBV14 and TRBJ1-1): EAGVTQFPSHSVIEKGQTVTLRCDPISGHDNLYWYRRVMGKEIKFLLHFVKESKQDESGMPNNRFLAERTGGTYSTLKVQPAELEDSGVYFCASSGRGLTDEAFFGQGTRLTVV.

This clone is a singleton in its sample. This sequence joins TRBV6-5 and TRBJ2-5; 8 bases are shared with TRBD2. The CDR3 is 14 residues long. Per the germline V gene, CDR1 is MNHEY and CDR2 is SVGAGI. After removal of 6 bases from V and 4 bases from J, the junction contained 7 bases not matched to a gene. CDR3 sequence (DNA): TGTGCCAGCAGCGGGGGGGCCTTCCGAGAGACCCAGTACTTC. Amino acid sequence: CASSGGAFRETQYF.

The chain joins TRBV7-6 to TRBJ2-1; TRBD1 matches at 7 bases. Germline V lookup: CDR1 SGHVS, CDR2 FNYEAQ. J gave up 2 bases and V 5 bases, and 3 bases lay outside the gene matches. The CDR3 has 14 residues. CDR3 residues: CASSPDRAYNEQFF. The CDR3 nucleotides are TGTGCCAGCAGCCCAGACAGGGCCTACAATGAGCAGTTCTTC.

This clone showed up just a few times. The V and J genes are TRBV6-2 or TRBV6-3 and TRBJ2-7; 11 bases are a match to TRBD2. Germline-derived CDR1 and CDR2 are MNHEY and SVGEGT. After removal of 4 bases from V and 4 bases from J, the junction contained 3 bases not matched to a gene. The CDR3 is made up of 14 amino acids. CDR3 amino acids: CASSSSGGTYEQYF. The CDR3, as DNA: TGTGCCAGCAGTTCTAGCGGGGGGACATACGAGCAGTACTTC.

The sample holds one count of this clone. The chain links TRBV5-6 to TRBJ1-2, with 7 bases aligning to TRBD1. Trimming at V came to 3 bases and at J to 3 bases, leaving 5 bases not matched to a gene. The CDR3 has 14 residues. Germline values: CDR1 SGHDT, CDR2 YYEEEE. CDR3 nucleotides: TGTGCCAGCAGCTCGACAGGGTTGGACTATGGCTACACCTTC. Translating it yields CASSSTGLDYGYTF. Looking up the rest from reference TRBV5-6 and TRBJ1-2 gives the full variable domain: DAGVTQSPTHLIKTRGQQVTLRCSPKSGHDTVSWYQQALGQGPQFIFQYYEEEERQRGNFPDRFSGHQFPNYSSELNVNALLLGDSALYLCASSSTGLDYGYTFGSGTRLTVV.

The CDR3 sequence: CASYRNTEAFF. The CDR3 region has the DNA TGTGCCAGTTATAGGAACACTGAAGCTTTCTTT. V gene TRBV19 combines with J gene TRBJ1-1; D call uncertain. Germline CDR1 is LNHDA and CDR2 is SQIVND (reference sequence). The CDR3 consists of 11 residues. V was pared by 8 bases and J by 1 base, with 5 bases between.

CDR3 region: CASSTGTGYYGYTF. Here the CDR3 DNA reads TGTGCCAGCAGCACCGGGACAGGGTACTATGGCTACACCTTC. The chain couples TRBV5-4 to TRBJ1-2; 9 bases line up with TRBD1. Germline lookup yields CDR1 SGHNT and CDR2 YYREEE (reference sequence). Germline trimming cut 4 bases from V and 3 bases from J; bases unmatched to any gene: 4. This CDR3 contains 14 residues.

Concerning this clone itself: Other DNA sequences in this sample translate to the same CDR3. The CDR3 nucleotides read TGTGCCAGCAGTTACTCCCTAGCGGGCTCCTACGAGCAGTACTTC. Translating it yields CASSYSLAGSYEQYF. This chain connects TRBV6-5 to TRBJ2-7; 8 nucleotides agree with TRBD2. The CDR3 length is 15 residues. V trimming: 0 bases; J trimming: 0 bases; junction bases outside the gene matches: 1. The germline CDR1 and CDR2 sequences are MNHEY and SVGAGI.